Detailed here is one T cell receptor beta chain. These data belong to a study of blood T cell repertoires in COVID-19. At the level of the study: The analysed material was cDNA or gDNA that came from T cells, B-cell-depleted T cells, or PBMCs.

In Seattle, patients joined the study during active infection and were tracked longitudinally. This CDR3 comprises 13 residues. Germline CDR1 and CDR2: LNHDA and SQIVND (reference sequence). V lost 7 bases to trimming and J lost 6 bases; unmatched junction nucleotides: 4. Per the original methods: How many nucleated cells were present was estimated from reference gene primer amplification. Assay: immunoSEQ multiplex PCR; the TCRdb copy retains only in-frame clones and omits some. Clonal size and the V and J genes are those of that table, whereas D and trimming came from the DNA. The data show a few hundred thousand clones, around 83% seen once.

Material: peripheral blood. This clonotype was obtained from an elderly woman with COVID-19, enrolled during active disease. The genes are TRBV19 and TRBJ1-5, with TRBD1 matching 9 bases. In DNA form, the CDR3 reads TGTGCCAGTAACCACAGGGGGCTTCAGCCCCAGCATTTT. Translated, it gives CASNHRGLQPQHF.